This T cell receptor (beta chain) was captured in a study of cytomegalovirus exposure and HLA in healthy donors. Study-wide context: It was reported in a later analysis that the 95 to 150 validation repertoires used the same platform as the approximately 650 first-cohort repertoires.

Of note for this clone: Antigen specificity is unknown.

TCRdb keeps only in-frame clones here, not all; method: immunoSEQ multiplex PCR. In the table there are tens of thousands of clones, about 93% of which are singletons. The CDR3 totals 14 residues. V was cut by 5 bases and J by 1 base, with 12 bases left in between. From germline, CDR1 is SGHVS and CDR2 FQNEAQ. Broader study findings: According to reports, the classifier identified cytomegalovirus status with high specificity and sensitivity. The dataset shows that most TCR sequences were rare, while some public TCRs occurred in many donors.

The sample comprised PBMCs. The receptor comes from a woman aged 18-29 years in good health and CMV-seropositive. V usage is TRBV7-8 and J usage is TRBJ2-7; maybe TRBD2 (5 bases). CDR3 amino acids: CASSKKRESYEQYF. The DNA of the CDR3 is TGTGCCAGCAGCAAGAAGAGGGAGTCCTACGAGCAGTACTTC.